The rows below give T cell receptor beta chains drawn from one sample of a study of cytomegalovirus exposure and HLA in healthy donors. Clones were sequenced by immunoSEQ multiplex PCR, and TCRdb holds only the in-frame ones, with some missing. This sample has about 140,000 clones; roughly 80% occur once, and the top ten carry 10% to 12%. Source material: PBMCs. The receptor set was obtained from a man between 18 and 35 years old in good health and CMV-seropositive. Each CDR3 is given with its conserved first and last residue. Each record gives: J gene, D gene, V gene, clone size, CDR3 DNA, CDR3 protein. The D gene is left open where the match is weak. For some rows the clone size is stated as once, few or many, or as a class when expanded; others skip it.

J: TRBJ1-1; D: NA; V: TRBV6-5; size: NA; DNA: TGTGCCAGCAGTTATAACAGGGCCGTGGGAACTGAAGCTTTCTTT; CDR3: CASSYNRAVGTEAFF
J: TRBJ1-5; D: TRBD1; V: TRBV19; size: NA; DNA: TGTGCCAGTAGCCCGACAGGGAACGGTCAGCCCCAGCATTTT; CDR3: CASSPTGNGQPQHF
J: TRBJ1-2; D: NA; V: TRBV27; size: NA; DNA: TGTGCCAGCAGAACGGGAGTTACCTATGGCTACACCTTC; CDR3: CASRTGVTYGYTF
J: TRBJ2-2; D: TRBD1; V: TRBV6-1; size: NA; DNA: TGTGCCAGCAGGGACAGGGAAAACACCGGGGAGCTGTTTTTT; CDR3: CASRDRENTGELFF
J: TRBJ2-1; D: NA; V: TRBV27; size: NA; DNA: TGTGCCAGCAGTTTACCGGGTTACAATGAGCAGTTCTTC; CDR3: CASSLPGYNEQFF
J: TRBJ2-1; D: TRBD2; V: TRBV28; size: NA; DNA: TGTGCCAGCAGTTCCGGGACTAGCGGGAGTAATGAGCAGTTCTTC; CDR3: CASSSGTSGSNEQFF
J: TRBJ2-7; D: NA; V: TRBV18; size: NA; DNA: TGTGCCAGCTCACCACCGCTACAGCCTACCTACGAGCAGTACTTC; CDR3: CASSPPLQPTYEQYF
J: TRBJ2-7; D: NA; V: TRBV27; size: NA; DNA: TGTGCCAGCAAGACTCTAGCTAACACACCGTTCGGCGAGCAGTACTTC; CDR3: CASKTLANTPFGEQYF
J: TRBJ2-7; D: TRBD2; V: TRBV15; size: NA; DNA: TGTGCCACCAGCAGAGATTGGCACGGCGGGGGAACCTACGAGCAGTACTTC; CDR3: CATSRDWHGGGTYEQYF
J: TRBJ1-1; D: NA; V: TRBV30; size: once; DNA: TGTGCCTGGAGTGATCACAGACCGAACACTGAAGCTTTCTTT; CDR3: CAWSDHRPNTEAFF
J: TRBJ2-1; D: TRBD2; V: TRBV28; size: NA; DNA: TGTGCCAGCAGCCCATTCAGCGGGAGAAGAGATGAGCAGTTCTTC; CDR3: CASSPFSGRRDEQFF
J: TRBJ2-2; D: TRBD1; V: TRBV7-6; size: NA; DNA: TGTGCCAGCAGCCGCGCGGGGACAGGGAACACCGGGGAGCTGTTTTTT; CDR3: CASSRAGTGNTGELFF
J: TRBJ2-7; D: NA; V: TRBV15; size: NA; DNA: TGTGCCACCAGCAGAGATCCCCTTTACGAGCAGTACTTC; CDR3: CATSRDPLYEQYF
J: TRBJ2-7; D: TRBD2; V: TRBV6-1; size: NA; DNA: TGTGCCAGCAGTGAAGCCCGTCGACTAGCGGCCCCTTTGGAGCAGTACTTC; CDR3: CASSEARRLAAPLEQYF
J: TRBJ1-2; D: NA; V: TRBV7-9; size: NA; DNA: TGTGCCAGCAGCTCGGACACCGCCCGCTATGGCTACACCTTC; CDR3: CASSSDTARYGYTF
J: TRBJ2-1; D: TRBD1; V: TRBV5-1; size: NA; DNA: TGCGCCAGCAGCCCCCTGGGACAGGGGCCCTATGATGAGCAGTTCTTC; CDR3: CASSPLGQGPYDEQFF
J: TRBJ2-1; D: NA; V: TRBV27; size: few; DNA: TGTGCCAGCAGACTAATTTCTAGTTGGGGGACTTACAATGAGCAGTTCTTC; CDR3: CASRLISSWGTYNEQFF
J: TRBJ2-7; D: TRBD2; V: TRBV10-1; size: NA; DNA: TGCGCCACCTCACCTGGGACTAGCGGGAGGCCAGGCGAGCAGTACTTC; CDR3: CATSPGTSGRPGEQYF
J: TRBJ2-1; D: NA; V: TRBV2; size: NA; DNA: TGTGCCAGCAGTGCAGGGTGGTACAATGAGCAGTTCTTC; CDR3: CASSAGWYNEQFF
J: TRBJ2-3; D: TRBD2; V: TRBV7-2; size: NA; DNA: TGTGCCAGCAGCCCCTCTAGCGGGCTTAGCACAGATACGCAGTATTTT; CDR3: CASSPSSGLSTDTQYF
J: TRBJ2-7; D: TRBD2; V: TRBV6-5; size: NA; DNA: TGTGCCAGCAGCACACTAGCGGGAGGCACCTACGAGCAGTACTTC; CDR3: CASSTLAGGTYEQYF
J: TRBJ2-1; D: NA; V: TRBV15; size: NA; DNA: TGTGCCACCAGCAGAGATCTTGACTATGAGCAGTTCTTC; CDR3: CATSRDLDYEQFF